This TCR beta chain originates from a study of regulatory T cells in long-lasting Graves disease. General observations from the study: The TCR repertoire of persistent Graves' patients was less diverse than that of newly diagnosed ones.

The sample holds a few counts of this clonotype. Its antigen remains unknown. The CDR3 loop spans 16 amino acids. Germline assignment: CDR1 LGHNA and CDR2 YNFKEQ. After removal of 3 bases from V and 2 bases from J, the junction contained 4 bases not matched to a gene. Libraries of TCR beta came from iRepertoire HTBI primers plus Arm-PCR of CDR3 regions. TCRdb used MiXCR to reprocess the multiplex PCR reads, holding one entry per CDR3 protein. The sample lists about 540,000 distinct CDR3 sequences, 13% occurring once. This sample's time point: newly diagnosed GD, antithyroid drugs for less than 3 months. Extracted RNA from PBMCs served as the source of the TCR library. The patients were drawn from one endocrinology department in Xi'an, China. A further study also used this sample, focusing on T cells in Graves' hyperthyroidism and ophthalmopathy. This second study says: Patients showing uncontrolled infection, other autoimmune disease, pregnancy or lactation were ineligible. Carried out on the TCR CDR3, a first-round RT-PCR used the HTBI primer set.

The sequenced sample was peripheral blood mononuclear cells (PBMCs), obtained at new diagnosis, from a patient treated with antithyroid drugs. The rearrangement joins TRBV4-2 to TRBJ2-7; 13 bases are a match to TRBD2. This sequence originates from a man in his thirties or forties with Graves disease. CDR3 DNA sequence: TGTGCCAGCAGCCAGTCAACTAGCGGGAGGGCCTACGAGCAGTACTTC. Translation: CASSQSTSGRAYEQYF.